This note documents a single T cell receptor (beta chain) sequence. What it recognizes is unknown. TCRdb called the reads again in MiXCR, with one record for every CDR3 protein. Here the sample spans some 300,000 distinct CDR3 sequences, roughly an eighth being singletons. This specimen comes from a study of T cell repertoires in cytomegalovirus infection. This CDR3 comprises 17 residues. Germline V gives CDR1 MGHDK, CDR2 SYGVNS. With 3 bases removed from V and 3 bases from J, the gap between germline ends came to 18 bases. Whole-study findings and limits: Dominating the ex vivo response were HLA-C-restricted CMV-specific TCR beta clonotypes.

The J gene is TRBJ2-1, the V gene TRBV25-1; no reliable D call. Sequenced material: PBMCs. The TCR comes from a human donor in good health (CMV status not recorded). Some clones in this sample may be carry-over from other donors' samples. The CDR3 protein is CASSDIFGGKHYNEQFF. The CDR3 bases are TGTGCCAGCAGTGATATCTTTGGCGGCAAACACTACAATGAGCAGTTCTTC. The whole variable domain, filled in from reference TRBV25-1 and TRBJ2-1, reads EADIYQTPRYLVIGTGKKITLECSQTMGHDKMYWYQQDPGMELHLIHYSYGVNSTEKGDLSSESTVSRIRTEHFPLTLESARPSHTSQYLCASSDIFGGKHYNEQFFGPGTRLTVL.